The 30 T cell receptor beta chains below all came from one sample that was sequenced in a study of blood T cell repertoires in COVID-19. The repertoire was sequenced with immunoSEQ multiplex PCR; TCRdb's copy has only in-frame clones and lacks some. This table holds some 64,000 clones, under 85% found once. Sequencing used peripheral blood. These receptors were obtained from a woman older than 75 with active or convalescent COVID-19.

The V and J genes are TRBV5-4 and TRBJ2-2; 7 bases align to TRBD1. Germline CDR1 is SGHNT and CDR2 is YYREEE (reference sequence). V lost 3 bases to trimming and J lost 4 bases; unmatched junction nucleotides: 9. This CDR3 region has 16 residues. For the CDR3, the DNA is TGTGCCAGCAGCTCTCCGGGACAGCCTTCCACCGGGGAGCTGTTTTTT. This encodes CASSSPGQPSTGELFF.

Only one count was recorded for this clone. The gene calls are TRBV10-2 and TRBJ1-2, with D possibly matching TRBD1 (6 bases). From germline, CDR1 is WSHSY and CDR2 SAAADI. Trimming removed 0 bases from V and 8 bases from J, with 13 bases in between. The CDR3 consists of 14 residues. Here the CDR3 DNA reads TGCGCCAGCAGTGAGTCAGGCAGGGGCAACGGCTACACCTTC. It translates to CASSESGRGNGYTF.

This sequence joins TRBV12-3 or TRBV12-4 and TRBJ2-7, with a tentative D call TRBD2 (7 bases). V was shortened by 8 bases and J by 6 bases, with 17 bases between the two germline ends. The CDR3 sequence is 13 residues long. The CDR3 here is CASGLGGAGEQYF. The DNA of the CDR3 is TGTGCCAGCGGTCTTGGGGGGGCAGGCGAGCAGTACTTC.

This chain links TRBV4-2 with TRBJ1-1, with D tentatively TRBD1 (5 bases). The CDR3 contains 15 residues. V lost 0 bases, J lost 3 bases, and 11 bases lay in between. CDR1 LGHNA and CDR2 YNFKEQ come from the germline V gene. Here the CDR3 DNA reads TGTGCCAGCAGCCAAGAGTTAAAGGGGTACACTGAAGCTTTCTTT. Its translation: CASSQELKGYTEAFF.

The chain recombines TRBV6-6 with TRBJ1-3, with D tentatively TRBD1 (6 bases). The germline V gene has CDR1 MNHNY and CDR2 SVGAGI (reference sequence). CDR3 length: 17 residues. Trimming shortened V by 5 bases and J by 0 bases, and 17 bases separated the two germline ends. CDR3 sequence: CASSRGGLPVSGNTIYF. The CDR3 DNA is TGTGCCAGCAGTCGCGGGGGGCTGCCCGTCTCTGGAAACACCATATATTTT.

V and J are TRBV24-1 and TRBJ1-2, with 10 bases lining up with TRBD1. Germline lookup yields CDR1 KGHDR and CDR2 SFDVKD. This CDR3 is 15 amino acids long. With 4 bases clipped from V and 8 bases from J, the junction kept 9 bases outside the gene matches. This CDR3 reads CATSDPRQGAQGYTF. In DNA form, the CDR3 reads TGTGCCACCAGTGACCCTAGACAGGGGGCCCAAGGCTACACCTTC.

As regards this clone: One junction end does not reproduce the germline sequence, and a read error may be involved. This chain joins TRBV10-3 and TRBJ1-1; TRBD1 agrees at 9 bases. Germline loops: CDR1 ENHRY, CDR2 SYGVKD. The CDR3 extends over 14 amino acids. The CDR3 DNA reads as TGTGCCATCAGTGAGGCGACAGGGGGTACTGTAGCTTTCTTT. It encodes CAISEATGGTVAFF.

CDR3 DNA sequence: TGTGCCATCAGTGGACTCTCGACAGGGGGCAATAATTCACCCCTCCACTTT. Translating it yields CAISGLSTGGNNSPLHF. The chain joins TRBV10-3 to TRBJ1-6; 10 bases agree with TRBD1. This CDR3 has 17 amino acids. J was trimmed by 5 bases and V by 4 bases; bases with no gene match: 8. CDR1 ENHRY and CDR2 SYGVKD come from the germline V gene.

V gene TRBV24-1 combines with J gene TRBJ1-4; the match to TRBD1 covers 10 bases. CDR1 KGHDR and CDR2 SFDVKD come from the germline V gene. Trimming took 4 bases from V and 10 from J; bases not matched to a gene: 14. The CDR3 totals 17 residues. The CDR3: CATSEPAGTGAEVKLFF. CDR3 DNA: TGTGCCACCAGTGAGCCGGCCGGGACAGGGGCGGAGGTAAAACTGTTTTTT.

This chain links TRBV2 with TRBJ2-1; 14 positions agree with TRBD2. CDR3 length: 17 amino acids. CDR1 and CDR2 (germline): SNHLY, FYNNEI. Trimming took 6 bases from V and 5 from J; bases not matched to a gene: 9. This CDR3 reads CASRRSPGLAGDNEQFF. CDR3 DNA sequence: TGTGCCAGCAGACGCTCACCGGGACTAGCGGGGGACAATGAGCAGTTCTTC.

This clone was recorded at least ten times. One end of the junction is discordant with germline, which a read error may explain. CDR3 DNA: TGTGCTAGCAGCTTAGCGTCTCGCGGGGGGTCAGAGACCCAGTACTTC. Protein: CASSLASRGGSETQYF. V and J are TRBV7-7 and TRBJ2-5; 8 nucleotides agree with TRBD2. The germline gives CDR1 SSHAT, CDR2 FNYEAQ (reference sequence). The CDR3 length is 16 residues.

This chain uses TRBV7-2 with TRBJ2-2; no reliable D call. The CDR3 length is 14 residues. The germline V gene has CDR1 SGHTA and CDR2 FQGNSA. V was clipped by 1 base and J by 4 bases, with 7 bases between them. CDR3 protein: CASSLESGTGELFF. CDR3 bases: TGTGCCAGCAGCTTAGAATCCGGCACCGGGGAGCTGTTTTTT.

V and J are TRBV15 and TRBJ2-7; the D gene is possibly TRBD1 (5 bases). The CDR3 loop spans 17 amino acids. V lost 3 bases to trimming and J lost 2 bases, with 20 bases between them. Germline-derived CDR1 and CDR2 are LNHNV and YYDKDF (reference sequence). The CDR3 loop is CATSSDSPRQATYEQYF. The CDR3 nucleotides read TGTGCCACCAGCAGTGACAGCCCCCGTCAGGCTACCTACGAGCAGTACTTC.

This rearrangement joins TRBV30 to TRBJ2-3; 13 bases map to TRBD2. The germline V gene has CDR1 GTSNPN and CDR2 SVGIG (reference sequence). V gave up 3 bases and J gave up 4 bases; unmatched junction bases: 4. This CDR3 spans 15 amino acids. CDR3 residues: CAWSPTSGGPDTQYF. CDR3 DNA sequence: TGTGCCTGGAGCCCGACTAGCGGGGGGCCAGATACGCAGTATTTT. Using reference TRBV30 and TRBJ2-3 for the parts outside the CDR3, the full variable domain is SQTIHQWPATLVQPVGSPLSLECTVEGTSNPNLYWYRQAAGRGLQLLFYSVGIGQISSEVPQNLSASRPQDRQFILSSKKLLLSDSGFYLCAWSPTSGGPDTQYFGPGTRLTVL.

This clone has only one observation. The chain uses TRBV6-5 and TRBJ1-6; no clear D gene. The ends were cut back, 0 bases at V and 0 bases at J, with 6 bases in the middle. Germline CDR1 MNHEY, CDR2 SVGAGI. This CDR3 has 16 amino acids. CDR3 amino acids: CASSYSGSSYNSPLHF. As DNA, the CDR3 is TGTGCCAGCAGTTACTCTGGGAGCTCCTATAATTCACCCCTCCACTTT.

The V and J genes are TRBV5-8 and TRBJ1-6, with 8 bases that match TRBD1. J was trimmed by 7 bases and V by 4 bases; bases with no gene match: 4. This CDR3 is 14 amino acids long. CDR1 SGHTS and CDR2 YDEGEE come from the germline V gene. The CDR3 DNA reads as TGTGCCAGCAGCAACCGGGACAGGAATTCACCCCTCCACTTT. Translation gives CASSNRDRNSPLHF.

The V and J genes are TRBV5-1 and TRBJ2-3; a weak D match, TRBD1 (5 bases). Germline CDR1 reads SGHRS; CDR2 reads YFSETQ. Trimming took off 1 base at V and 0 bases at J, with 9 bases between the two ends. The CDR3 is 15 residues long. In nucleotides, the CDR3 is TGCGCCAGCAGCTTGATAGGGGATAGCACAGATACGCAGTATTTT. Residues: CASSLIGDSTDTQYF.

The genes are TRBV2 and TRBJ1-6; D might be TRBD1 (5 bases). Germline CDR1 and CDR2: SNHLY and FYNNEI. Trimming took 7 bases from V and 11 from J, leaving 15 bases between them. The CDR3 spans 13 residues. CDR3 in amino acids: CASMGQPSAPLHF. The CDR3 region has the DNA TGTGCCAGCATGGGGCAGCCCTCCGCACCCCTCCACTTT.

This chain connects TRBV5-4 to TRBJ1-2, with 8 bases lining up with TRBD1. The CDR3 length is 13 residues. The germline V gene has CDR1 SGHNT and CDR2 YYREEE (reference sequence). V lost 2 bases, J lost 8 bases, and 5 bases stayed unmatched. Here the CDR3 reads CASSFPGQDGYTF. CDR3 coding DNA: TGTGCCAGCAGCTTTCCGGGACAGGACGGCTACACCTTC.

This clone has a handful of counts. The chain combines TRBV3-1 (or the pseudogene TRBV3-2) with TRBJ1-2, with D unclear. Deletions cut 2 bases from V and 4 bases from J, with 11 bases between. CDR1 is LGHDT, CDR2 YNNKEL, per germline (reference sequence). This CDR3 has 14 residues. The CDR3 bases are TGTGCCAGCAGCCAATTTCTTGGTAGCTATGGCTACACCTTC. Translation gives CASSQFLGSYGYTF.

V usage is TRBV5-6 and J usage is TRBJ2-2; a weak D match, TRBD2 (7 bases). CDR1 is SGHDT, CDR2 YYEEEE, per germline. There are 17 residues in the CDR3. Trimming stripped 1 base from V and 2 bases from J, with 15 bases between. CDR3: CASSLIWRGPNTGELFF. The CDR3 DNA reads as TGTGCCAGCAGCTTGATTTGGCGGGGGCCTAACACCGGGGAGCTGTTTTTT.

The rearrangement joins TRBV2 to TRBJ1-2; maybe TRBD1 (6 bases). The CDR3 is made up of 15 amino acids. From germline, CDR1 is SNHLY and CDR2 FYNNEI. Trimming left V 5 bases short and J 0 bases short, with 13 bases between. Written as DNA, the CDR3 is TGTGCCAGCAGTTCCCGACAGGCAGCTAACTATGGCTACACCTTC. It encodes CASSSRQAANYGYTF.

This chain links TRBV3-1 (or the pseudogene TRBV3-2) with TRBJ2-2; tentatively, D is TRBD2 (5 bases). CDR3 length: 15 amino acids. Germline loops: CDR1 LGHDT, CDR2 YNNKEL (reference sequence). V dropped 4 bases and J dropped 2 bases, with 11 bases sitting between them. CDR3 nucleotide sequence: TGTGCCAGCAGCCGAGCGGCGACTAACACCGGGGAGCTGTTTTTT. Residues: CASSRAATNTGELFF.

This chain connects TRBV7-9 to TRBJ1-2; D possibly corresponds to TRBD1 (5 bases). The CDR3 length is 13 residues. Between the trimmed V and J ends, which lost 2 bases and 6 bases, there was a span of 10 bases. CDR1 and CDR2 from the germline V gene are SEHNR and FQNEAQ (reference sequence). CDR3 sequence (DNA): TGTGCCAGCAGCTTAACGGGGGACGATGGCTACACCTTC. This codes for CASSLTGDDGYTF.

The rearrangement joins TRBV23-1 to TRBJ2-7, with D possibly being TRBD1 (6 bases). TRBV23-1 belongs to the ORF category, with a function that is uncertain. There are 17 residues in the CDR3. V gave up 2 bases and J gave up 4 bases, with 21 bases separating them. CDR3 residues: CASSQNRPDSNLYEQYF. The CDR3 DNA follows: TGCGCCAGCAGTCAAAACCGCCCGGACAGCAATTTATACGAGCAGTACTTC.

This chain joins TRBV7-9 and TRBJ2-7; 7 positions agree with TRBD1. Per germline, CDR1 SEHNR and CDR2 FQNEAQ (reference sequence). J lost 2 bases, V lost 1 base, and 2 bases had no gene match. The CDR3 is 14 amino acids. Here the CDR3 reads CASSLDRGPYEQYF. The CDR3 DNA follows: TGTGCCAGCAGCTTAGACAGGGGCCCCTACGAGCAGTACTTC.

Concerning this clone: This may be a read error, as it is one base from a much larger clone. The same CDR3 arises from other DNA sequences in this sample as well. The V gene is TRBV5-1, the J gene TRBJ2-2, with 11 bases aligning to TRBD2. The germline gives CDR1 SGHRS, CDR2 YFSETQ. Trimming took 7 bases from V and 2 from J; bases not matched to a gene: 7. The CDR3 loop spans 16 amino acids. CDR3 sequence (DNA): TGCGCCAGCGAAAGGCTAGCGGGGGGCAACACCGGGGAGCTGTTTTTT. Encoded protein: CASERLAGGNTGELFF.

The chain has TRBV7-8 and TRBJ1-5; D gene unclear. There are 13 residues in the CDR3. The germline CDR1 and CDR2 sequences are SGHVS and FQNEAQ. Trimming took 0 bases from V and 11 from J, leaving 11 bases between them. The CDR3 loop is CASSLARERAQHF. For the CDR3, the DNA is TGTGCCAGCAGCTTAGCGCGGGAGAGGGCCCAGCATTTT. Variable domain in full (rest from reference TRBV7-8 and TRBJ1-5): GAGVSQSPRYKVAKRGQDVALRCDPISGHVSLFWYQQALGQGPEFLTYFQNEAQLDKSGLPSDRFFAERPEGSVSTLKIQRTQQEDSAVYLCASSLARERAQHFGDGTRLSIL.

This chain links TRBV7-9 with TRBJ1-1; D possibly corresponds to TRBD1 (5 bases). Trimming shortened V by 1 base and J by 0 bases, and 9 bases separated the two germline ends. The CDR3 extends over 15 amino acids. Germline CDR1 and CDR2: SEHNR and FQNEAQ (reference sequence). CDR3 nucleotides: TGTGCCAGCAGCTTAGTTACGGGGGTGAACACTGAAGCTTTCTTT. As protein: CASSLVTGVNTEAFF.

The chain recombines TRBV5-1 with TRBJ2-5, with 9 bases fitting TRBD1. The ends lost 4 bases at V and 5 bases at J; junction bases unmatched: 6. Germline CDR1 and CDR2: SGHRS and YFSETQ. The CDR3 loop spans 14 amino acids. CDR3: CASSPPTGGETQYF. CDR3 coding DNA: TGCGCCAGCAGCCCTCCGACAGGGGGGGAGACCCAGTACTTC.